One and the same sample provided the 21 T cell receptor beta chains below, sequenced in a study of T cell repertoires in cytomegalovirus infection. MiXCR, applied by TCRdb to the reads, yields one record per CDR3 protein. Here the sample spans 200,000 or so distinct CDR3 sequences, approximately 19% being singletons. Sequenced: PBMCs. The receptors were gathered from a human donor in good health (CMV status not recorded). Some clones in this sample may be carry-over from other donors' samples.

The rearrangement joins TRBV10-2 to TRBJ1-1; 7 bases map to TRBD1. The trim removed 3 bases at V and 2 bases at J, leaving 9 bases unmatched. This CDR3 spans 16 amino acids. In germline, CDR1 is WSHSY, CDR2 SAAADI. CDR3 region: CASSERQGVGNTEAFF. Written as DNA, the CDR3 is TGCGCCAGCAGTGAAAGACAGGGTGTAGGTAACACTGAAGCTTTCTTT.

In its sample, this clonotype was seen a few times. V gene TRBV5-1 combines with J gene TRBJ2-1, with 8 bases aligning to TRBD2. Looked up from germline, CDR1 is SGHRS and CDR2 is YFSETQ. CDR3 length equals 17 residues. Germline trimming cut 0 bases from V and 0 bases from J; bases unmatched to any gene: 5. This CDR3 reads CASSLGLAGNSYNEQFF. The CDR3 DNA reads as TGCGCCAGCAGCTTGGGTCTAGCGGGCAACTCCTACAATGAGCAGTTCTTC. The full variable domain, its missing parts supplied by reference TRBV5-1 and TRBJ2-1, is KAGVTQTPRYLIKTRGQQVTLSCSPISGHRSVSWYQQTPGQGLQFLFEYFSETQRNKGNFPGRFSGRQFSNSRSEMNVSTLELGDSALYLCASSLGLAGNSYNEQFFGPGTRLTVL.

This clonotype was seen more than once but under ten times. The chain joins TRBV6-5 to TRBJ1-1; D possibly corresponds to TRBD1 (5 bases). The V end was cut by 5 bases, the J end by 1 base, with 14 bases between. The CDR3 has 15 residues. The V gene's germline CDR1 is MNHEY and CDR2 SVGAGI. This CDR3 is CASSPPQGWNTEAFF. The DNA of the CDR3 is TGTGCCAGCAGTCCACCCCAGGGCTGGAACACTGAAGCTTTCTTT.

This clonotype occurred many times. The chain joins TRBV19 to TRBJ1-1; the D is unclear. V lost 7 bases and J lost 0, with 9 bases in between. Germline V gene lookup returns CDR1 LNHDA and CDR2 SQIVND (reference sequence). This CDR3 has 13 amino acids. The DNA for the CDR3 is TGTGCCAGTATCGCCCATATGAACACTGAAGCTTTCTTT. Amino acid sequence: CASIAHMNTEAFF. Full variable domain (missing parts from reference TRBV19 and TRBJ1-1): DGGITQSPKYLFRKEGQNVTLSCEQNLNHDAMYWYRQDPGQGLRLIYYSQIVNDFQKGDIAEGYSVSREKKESFPLTVTSAQKNPTAFYLCASIAHMNTEAFFGQGTRLTVV.

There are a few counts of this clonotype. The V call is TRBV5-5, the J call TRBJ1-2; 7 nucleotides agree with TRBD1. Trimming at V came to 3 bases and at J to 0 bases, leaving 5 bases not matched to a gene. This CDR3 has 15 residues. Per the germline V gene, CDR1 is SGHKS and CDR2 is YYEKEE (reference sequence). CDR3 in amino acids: CASSYTGATNYGYTF. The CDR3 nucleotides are TGTGCCAGCAGCTACACAGGGGCTACTAACTATGGCTACACCTTC.

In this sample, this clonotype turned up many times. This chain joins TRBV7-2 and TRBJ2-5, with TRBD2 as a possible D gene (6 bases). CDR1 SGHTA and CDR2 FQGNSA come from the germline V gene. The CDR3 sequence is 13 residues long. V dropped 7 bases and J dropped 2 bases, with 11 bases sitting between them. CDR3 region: CASKKRVQETQYF. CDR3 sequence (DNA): TGTGCCAGCAAAAAGCGGGTACAAGAGACCCAGTACTTC.

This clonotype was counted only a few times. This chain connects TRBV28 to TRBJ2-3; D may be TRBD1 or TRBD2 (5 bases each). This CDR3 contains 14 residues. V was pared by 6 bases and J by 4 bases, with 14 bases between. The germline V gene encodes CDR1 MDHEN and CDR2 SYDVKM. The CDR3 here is CASRDGQGPDTQYF. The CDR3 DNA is TGTGCCAGCAGAGACGGGCAGGGACCAGATACGCAGTATTTT. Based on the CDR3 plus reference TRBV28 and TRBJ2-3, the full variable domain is DVKVTQSSRYLVKRTGEKVFLECVQDMDHENMFWYRQDPGLGLRLIYFSYDVKMKEKGDIPEGYSVSREKKERFSLILESASTNQTSMYLCASRDGQGPDTQYFGPGTRLTVL.

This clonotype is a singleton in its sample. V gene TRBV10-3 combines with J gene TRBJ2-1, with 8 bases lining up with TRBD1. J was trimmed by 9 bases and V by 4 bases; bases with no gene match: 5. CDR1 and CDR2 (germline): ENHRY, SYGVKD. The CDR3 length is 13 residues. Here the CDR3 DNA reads TGTGCCATCAGTGCGGACAGGGACCGTGAGCAGTTCTTC. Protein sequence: CAISADRDREQFF.

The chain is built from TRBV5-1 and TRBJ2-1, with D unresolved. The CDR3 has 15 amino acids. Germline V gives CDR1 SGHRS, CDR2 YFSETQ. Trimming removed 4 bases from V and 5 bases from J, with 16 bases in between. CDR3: CASSTQGNSDNEQFF. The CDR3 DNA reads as TGCGCCAGCAGCACACAAGGGAATTCGGACAATGAGCAGTTCTTC.

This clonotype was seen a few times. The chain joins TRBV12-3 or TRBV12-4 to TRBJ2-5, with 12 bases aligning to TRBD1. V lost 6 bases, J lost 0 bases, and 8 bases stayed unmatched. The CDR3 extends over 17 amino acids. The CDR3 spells CASSRGQGALYQETQYF. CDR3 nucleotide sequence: TGTGCCAGCAGCCGGGGACAGGGGGCCCTCTACCAAGAGACCCAGTACTTC.

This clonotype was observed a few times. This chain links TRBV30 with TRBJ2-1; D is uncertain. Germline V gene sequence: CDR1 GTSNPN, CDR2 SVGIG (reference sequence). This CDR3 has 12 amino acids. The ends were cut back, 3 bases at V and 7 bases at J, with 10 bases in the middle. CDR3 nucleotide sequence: TGTGCCTGGAGCCACGGGTGGAATGAGCAGTTCTTC. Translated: CAWSHGWNEQFF.

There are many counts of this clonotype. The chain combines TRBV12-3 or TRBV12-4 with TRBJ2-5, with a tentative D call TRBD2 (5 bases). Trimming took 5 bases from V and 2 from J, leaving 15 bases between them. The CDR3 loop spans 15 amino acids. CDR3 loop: CASSPPGLAQETQYF. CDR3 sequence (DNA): TGTGCCAGCAGTCCCCCCGGGCTAGCTCAAGAGACCCAGTACTTC.

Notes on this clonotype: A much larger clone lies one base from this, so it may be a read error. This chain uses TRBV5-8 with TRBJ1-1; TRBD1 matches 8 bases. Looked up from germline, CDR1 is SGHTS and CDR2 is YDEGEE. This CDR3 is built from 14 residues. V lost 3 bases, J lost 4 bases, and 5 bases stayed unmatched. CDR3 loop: CASSSTGAGTEAFF. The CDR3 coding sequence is TGTGCCAGCAGCTCGACAGGGGCGGGCACTGAAGCTTTCTTT.

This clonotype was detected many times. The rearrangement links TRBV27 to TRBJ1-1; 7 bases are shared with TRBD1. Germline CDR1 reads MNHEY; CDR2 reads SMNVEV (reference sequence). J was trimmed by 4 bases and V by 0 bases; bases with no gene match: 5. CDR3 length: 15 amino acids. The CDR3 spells CASSLSGDSFTEAFF. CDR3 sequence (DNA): TGTGCCAGCAGTTTATCCGGGGACAGCTTCACTGAAGCTTTCTTT.

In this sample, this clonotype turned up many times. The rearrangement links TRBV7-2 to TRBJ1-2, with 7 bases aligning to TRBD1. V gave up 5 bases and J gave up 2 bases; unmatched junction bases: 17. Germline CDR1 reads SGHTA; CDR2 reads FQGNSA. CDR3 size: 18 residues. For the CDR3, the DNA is TGTGCCAGCAGCCGAATTGGGACCTCAGGGGGGATAAACTATGGCTACACCTTC. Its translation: CASSRIGTSGGINYGYTF.

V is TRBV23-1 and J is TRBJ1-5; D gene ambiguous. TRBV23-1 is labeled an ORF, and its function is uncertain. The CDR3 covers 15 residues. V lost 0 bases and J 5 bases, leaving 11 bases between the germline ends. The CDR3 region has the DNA TGCGCCAGCAGTCAATCGAAGGGTTGGGATCAGCCCCAGCATTTT. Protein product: CASSQSKGWDQPQHF.

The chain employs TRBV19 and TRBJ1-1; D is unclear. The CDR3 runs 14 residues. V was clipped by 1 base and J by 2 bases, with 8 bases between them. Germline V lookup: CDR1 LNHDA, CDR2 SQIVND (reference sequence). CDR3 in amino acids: CASSIVLRNTEAFF. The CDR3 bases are TGTGCCAGTAGTATAGTCCTGCGCAACACTGAAGCTTTCTTT.

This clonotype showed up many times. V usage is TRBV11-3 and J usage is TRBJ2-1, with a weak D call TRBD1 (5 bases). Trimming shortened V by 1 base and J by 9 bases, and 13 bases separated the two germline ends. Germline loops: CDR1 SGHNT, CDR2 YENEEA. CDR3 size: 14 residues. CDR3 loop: CASSLAQRGTEQFF. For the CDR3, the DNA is TGTGCCAGCAGCTTAGCCCAAAGGGGAACTGAGCAGTTCTTC.

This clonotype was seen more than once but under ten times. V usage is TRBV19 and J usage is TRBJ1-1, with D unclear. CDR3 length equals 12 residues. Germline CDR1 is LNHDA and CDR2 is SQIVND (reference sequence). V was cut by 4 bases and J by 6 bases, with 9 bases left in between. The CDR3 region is CASSTIPSEAFF. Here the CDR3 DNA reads TGTGCCAGTAGTACAATTCCGTCTGAAGCTTTCTTT.

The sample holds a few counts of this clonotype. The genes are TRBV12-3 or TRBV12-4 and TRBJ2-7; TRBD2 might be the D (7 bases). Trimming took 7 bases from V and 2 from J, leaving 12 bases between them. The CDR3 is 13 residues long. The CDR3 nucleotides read TGTGCCAGCACCTGGGGGGGCACCTACGAGCAGTACTTC. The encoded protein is CASTWGGTYEQYF.

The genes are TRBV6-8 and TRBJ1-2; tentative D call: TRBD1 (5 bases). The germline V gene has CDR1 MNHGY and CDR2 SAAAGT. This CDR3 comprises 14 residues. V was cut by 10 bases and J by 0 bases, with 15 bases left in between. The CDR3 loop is CATLRTPTNYGYTF. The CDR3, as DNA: TGTGCCACCCTACGGACACCAACTAACTATGGCTACACCTTC.